This TCR beta chain was obtained from a study of CD8 T cells in ankylosing spondylitis. Notes on the study in general: Disease-associated clones were reportedly significantly overrepresented in matched ankylosing spondylitis synovial fluid. The study identified a TCR beta motif of several highly homologous variants that appeared characteristic of ankylosing spondylitis blood.

Generation of TCR beta libraries employed quantitative 5'-RACE incorporating molecular barcodes. MiXCR, applied by TCRdb to the 5' RACE reads, yields one record per CDR3 protein. The sample lists around 390,000 distinct CDR3 sequences; around 22% were seen once. The CDR3 is made up of 14 amino acids. CDR1 KGHSH and CDR2 LQKENI come from the germline V gene. V lost 4 bases and J lost 2, with 12 bases in between. There are a few counts of this clonotype. The antigen is unknown. This clonotype was obtained from a male donor with ankylosing spondylitis. The chain uses TRBV18 and TRBJ2-7; unclear D gene. The sample was blood, either unsorted or a sorted T cell fraction (not recorded which). In DNA form, the CDR3 reads TGTGCCAGCTCACTCCCGTTAGTACCCTACGAGCAGTACTTC. Residues: CASSLPLVPYEQYF.